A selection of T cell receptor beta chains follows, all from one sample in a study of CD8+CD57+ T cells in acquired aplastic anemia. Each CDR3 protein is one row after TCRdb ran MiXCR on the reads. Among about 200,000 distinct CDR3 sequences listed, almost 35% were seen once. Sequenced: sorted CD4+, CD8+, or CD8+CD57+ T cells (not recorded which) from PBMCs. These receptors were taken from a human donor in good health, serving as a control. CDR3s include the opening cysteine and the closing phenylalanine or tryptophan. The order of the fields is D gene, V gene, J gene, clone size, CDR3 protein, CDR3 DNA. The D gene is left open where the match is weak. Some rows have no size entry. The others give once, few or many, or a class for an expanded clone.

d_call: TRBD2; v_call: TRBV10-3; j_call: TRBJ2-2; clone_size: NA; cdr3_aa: CAITFTGGFNTGELFF; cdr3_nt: TGTGCCATCACCTTCACGGGAGGGTTTAACACCGGGGAGCTGTTTTTT
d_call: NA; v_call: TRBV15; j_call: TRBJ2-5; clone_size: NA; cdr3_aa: CATSRDNGGETQYF; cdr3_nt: TGTGCCACCAGCAGAGATAATGGCGGTGAGACCCAGTACTTC
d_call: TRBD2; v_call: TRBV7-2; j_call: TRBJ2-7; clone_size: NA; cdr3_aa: CASSLVLAGEQYF; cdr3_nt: TGTGCCAGCAGCTTAGTATTAGCGGGCGAGCAGTACTTC
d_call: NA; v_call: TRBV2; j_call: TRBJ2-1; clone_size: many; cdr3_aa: CASSRTRSYNEQFF; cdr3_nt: TGTGCCAGCAGTCGGACAAGGTCCTACAATGAGCAGTTCTTC
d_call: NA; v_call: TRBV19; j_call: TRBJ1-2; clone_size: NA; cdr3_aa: CASNSPPGVYGYTF; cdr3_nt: TGTGCCAGTAACAGTCCCCCCGGGGTCTATGGCTACACCTTC
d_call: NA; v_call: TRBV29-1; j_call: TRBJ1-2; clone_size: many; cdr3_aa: CSGGGGDLSYGYTF; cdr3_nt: TGCAGCGGGGGTGGGGGCGACCTTTCCTATGGCTACACCTTC
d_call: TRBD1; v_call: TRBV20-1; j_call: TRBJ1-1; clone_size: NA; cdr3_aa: CSAQDGQGVRAFF; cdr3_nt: TGCAGTGCCCAAGACGGACAGGGAGTCCGAGCTTTCTTT
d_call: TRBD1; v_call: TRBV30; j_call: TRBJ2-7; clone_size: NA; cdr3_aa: CAWSFDRGREQYF; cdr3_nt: TGTGCCTGGAGTTTCGACAGGGGGCGGGAGCAGTACTTC
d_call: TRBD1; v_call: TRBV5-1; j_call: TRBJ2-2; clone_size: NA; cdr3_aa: CASSFFDRGQTGAGELSF; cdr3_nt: TGCGCCAGCAGCTTCTTCGATAGGGGACAGACCGGCGCCGGGGAGCTGTCTTTT
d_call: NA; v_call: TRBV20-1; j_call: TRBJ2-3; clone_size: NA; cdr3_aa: CSASSPRHISTDTHYF; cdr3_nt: TGCAGTGCCAGCAGTCCCCGGCACATTAGCACAGATACGCACTATTTT
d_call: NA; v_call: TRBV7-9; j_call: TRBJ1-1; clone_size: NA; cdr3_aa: CASSSQVTEAFF; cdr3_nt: TGTGCCAGCAGCTCACAGGTAACTGAAGCTTTCTTT
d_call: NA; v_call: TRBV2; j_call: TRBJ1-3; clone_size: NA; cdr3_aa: CASRPANTIYF; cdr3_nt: TGTGCCAGCAGGCCGGCAAACACCATATATTTT
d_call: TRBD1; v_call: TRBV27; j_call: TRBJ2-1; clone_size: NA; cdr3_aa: CASSRTGESEQFF; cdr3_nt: TGTGCCAGCAGCCGGACAGGGGAGAGCGAGCAGTTCTTC
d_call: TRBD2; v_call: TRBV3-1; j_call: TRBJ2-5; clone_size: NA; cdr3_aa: CASSGGLAGLETQYF; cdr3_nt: TGTGCCAGCAGCGGAGGACTAGCGGGGTTAGAGACCCAGTACTTC
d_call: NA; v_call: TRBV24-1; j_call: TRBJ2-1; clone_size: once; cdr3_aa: CATRDPNSGGEQFF; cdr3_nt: TGTGCCACCAGAGATCCTAATAGCGGTGGTGAGCAGTTCTTC
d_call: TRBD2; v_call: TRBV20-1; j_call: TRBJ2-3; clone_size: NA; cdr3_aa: CSARRGTSGGFSTDTQYF; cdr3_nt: TGCAGTGCTAGGAGAGGGACTAGCGGGGGGTTCAGCACAGATACGCAGTATTTT
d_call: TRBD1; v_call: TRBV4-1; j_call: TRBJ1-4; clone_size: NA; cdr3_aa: CASRQTQGAGEKLFF; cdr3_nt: TGCGCCAGCAGACAGACACAGGGGGCCGGTGAAAAACTGTTTTTT
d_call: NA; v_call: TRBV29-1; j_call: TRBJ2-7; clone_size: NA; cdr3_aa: CSLVAGDYEQYF; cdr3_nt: TGCAGTTTAGTGGCAGGGGACTACGAGCAGTACTTC
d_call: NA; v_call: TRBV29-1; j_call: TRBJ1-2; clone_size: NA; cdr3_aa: CSVPKGGSNYGYTF; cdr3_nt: TGCAGCGTCCCCAAGGGGGGCTCGAACTATGGCTACACCTTC
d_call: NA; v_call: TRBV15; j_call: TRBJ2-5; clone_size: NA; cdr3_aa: CATSLRVGPQETQYF; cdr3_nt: TGTGCCACCAGCTTGAGAGTCGGTCCACAAGAGACCCAGTACTTC
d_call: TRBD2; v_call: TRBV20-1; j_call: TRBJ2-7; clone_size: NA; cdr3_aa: CSARDLLAGTTYEQYF; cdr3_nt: TGCAGTGCTAGAGATCTTCTAGCGGGGACAACCTACGAGCAGTACTTC
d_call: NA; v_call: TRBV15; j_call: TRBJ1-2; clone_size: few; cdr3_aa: CATSRVTGGGNYGYTF; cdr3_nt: TGTGCCACCAGCAGAGTCACGGGGGGAGGAAACTATGGCTACACCTTC
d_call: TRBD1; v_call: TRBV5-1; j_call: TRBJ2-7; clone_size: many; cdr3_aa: CASSTHGQGVSGEQYF; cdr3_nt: TGCGCCAGCAGCACCCACGGACAGGGGGTGTCGGGCGAGCAGTACTTC
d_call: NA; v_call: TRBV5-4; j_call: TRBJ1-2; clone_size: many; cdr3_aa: CASSLDSDYGYTF; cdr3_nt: TGTGCCAGCAGCTTGGACAGCGACTATGGCTACACCTTC
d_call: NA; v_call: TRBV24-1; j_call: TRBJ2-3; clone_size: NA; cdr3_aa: CATSDGWAGGWDTQYF; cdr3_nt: TGTGCCACCAGTGATGGTTGGGCAGGGGGGTGGGATACGCAGTATTTT
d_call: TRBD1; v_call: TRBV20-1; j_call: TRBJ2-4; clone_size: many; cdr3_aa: CSAGTGGENIQYF; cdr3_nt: TGCAGTGCCGGGACAGGGGGCGAGAACATTCAGTACTTC
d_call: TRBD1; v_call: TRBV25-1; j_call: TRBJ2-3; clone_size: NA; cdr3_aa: CASSFGTSGTGGTDTQYF; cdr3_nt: TGTGCCAGCAGCTTCGGAACGTCCGGGACAGGGGGCACAGATACGCAGTATTTT
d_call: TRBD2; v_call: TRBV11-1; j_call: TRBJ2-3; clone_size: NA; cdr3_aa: CASSHTGTSSADTQYF; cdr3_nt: TGTGCCAGCAGCCATACCGGGACTAGCTCTGCAGATACGCAGTATTTT
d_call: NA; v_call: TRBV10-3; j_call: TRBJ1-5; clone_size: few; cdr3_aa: CAISSNSNQPQHF; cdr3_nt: TGTGCCATCAGTTCCAATAGCAATCAGCCCCAGCATTTT
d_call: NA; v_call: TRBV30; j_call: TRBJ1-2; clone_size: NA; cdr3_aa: CARSIGTANYGYTF; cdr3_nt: TGTGCCCGGAGTATCGGGACGGCAAACTATGGCTACACCTTC
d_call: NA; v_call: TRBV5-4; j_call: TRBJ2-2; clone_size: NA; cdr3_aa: CASSLGGGAGELFF; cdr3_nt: TGTGCCAGCAGCTTGGGGGGCGGGGCCGGGGAGCTGTTTTTT